These 10 T cell receptor beta chains share one sample of origin, sequenced in a study of blood T cell repertoires in COVID-19. The repertoire was sequenced with immunoSEQ multiplex PCR; TCRdb's copy has only in-frame clones and lacks some. The sample holds about 150,000 clones, over 75% seen once. Material for sequencing was peripheral blood. These receptors were taken from a middle-aged woman with acute or convalescent COVID-19.

The chain recombines TRBV7-9 with TRBJ2-2, with D possibly matching TRBD2 (5 bases). Per the germline V gene, CDR1 is SEHNR and CDR2 is FQNEAQ (reference sequence). The V end was cut by 5 bases, the J end by 0 bases, with 10 bases between. This CDR3 region has 15 residues. Written as DNA, the CDR3 is TGTGCCAGCAGCCAGCGGTTGGCGAACACCGGGGAGCTGTTTTTT. This sequence encodes CASSQRLANTGELFF.

The CDR3 DNA is TGTGCCAGCAGCCCGGGACAGGGCTCATCTAACTATGGCTACACCTTC. Translated, it gives CASSPGQGSSNYGYTF. The chain carries TRBV13 and TRBJ1-2; 9 nucleotides match TRBD1. This CDR3 has 16 residues. V gave up 5 bases and J gave up 0 bases; unmatched junction bases: 7. The germline CDR1 and CDR2 sequences are PRHDT and FYEKMQ (reference sequence).

This sequence joins TRBV19 and TRBJ2-3; a weak D match, TRBD1 (5 bases). V lost 3 bases and J lost 0, with 7 bases in between. The germline gives CDR1 LNHDA, CDR2 SQIVND (reference sequence). The CDR3 extends over 14 amino acids. The CDR3 nucleotides read TGTGCCAGTAGTATTCAGGGAAGCACAGATACGCAGTATTTT. Translation: CASSIQGSTDTQYF.

The J gene is TRBJ2-1, the V gene TRBV12-5, with 11 bases fitting TRBD2. CDR1 is LGHNT and CDR2 is FRNRAP in the germline V gene. This CDR3 has 21 amino acids. Germline trimming cut 7 bases from V and 1 base from J; bases unmatched to any gene: 21. The CDR3 reads CASAPTYRGLAGGGSYNEQFF. The CDR3 nucleotides read TGTGCTAGTGCTCCGACCTATCGGGGCCTAGCGGGAGGTGGGTCCTACAATGAGCAGTTCTTC.

The rearrangement links TRBV10-3 to TRBJ2-6, with 10 nucleotides matching TRBD1. CDR1 and CDR2 (germline): ENHRY, SYGVKD. The CDR3 is made up of 16 amino acids. The junction had 8 bases not matched to a gene; V was cut back by 11 bases and J by 1 base. The CDR3 loop is CASGTGVTSGANVLTF. The CDR3 DNA follows: TGTGCCTCTGGGACAGGGGTTACTTCTGGGGCCAACGTCCTGACTTTC.

This rearrangement joins TRBV9 to TRBJ2-1, with D maybe TRBD1 (6 bases). The V end lost 0 bases, the J end lost 7 bases, and 11 bases lay between the germline ends. The germline CDR1 and CDR2 sequences are SGDLS and YYNGEE. The CDR3 consists of 14 residues. CDR3 sequence (DNA): TGTGCCAGCAGCGTAGTCCTAGGGGGAAATGAGCAGTTCTTC. It codes for CASSVVLGGNEQFF.

V gene TRBV5-1 combines with J gene TRBJ1-6; 7 bases align to TRBD1. V gave up 3 bases and J gave up 7 bases; unmatched junction bases: 4. This CDR3 is 14 amino acids long. The germline V gene encodes CDR1 SGHRS and CDR2 YFSETQ. CDR3 in DNA: TGCGCCAGCAGCTGGCCGGGACAGAATTCACCCCTCCACTTT. Translation gives CASSWPGQNSPLHF.

The CDR3 region has the DNA TGTGCCAGCAGGGACACTCACAGGGAAAAACTGTTTTTT. Translated: CASRDTHREKLFF. The V call is TRBV6-5, the J call TRBJ1-4, with TRBD1 as a possible D gene (5 bases). This CDR3 spans 13 amino acids. CDR1 is MNHEY, CDR2 SVGAGI, per germline. Deletions cut 6 bases from V and 8 bases from J, with 13 bases between.

The chain recombines TRBV3-1 (or the pseudogene TRBV3-2) with TRBJ2-2, with D maybe TRBD1 (5 bases). The V and J ends lost 3 bases and 1 base respectively, with 9 bases between them. Germline V gene lookup returns CDR1 LGHDT and CDR2 YNNKEL (reference sequence). This CDR3 has 15 amino acids. DNA of the CDR3: TGTGCCAGCAGCCATGTCCAGGGGAACACCGGGGAGCTGTTTTTT. It yields the protein CASSHVQGNTGELFF.

The chain joins TRBV9 to TRBJ2-7, with 7 bases fitting TRBD1. The CDR3 has 15 amino acids. The J segment lost 3 bases and the V segment lost 2 bases, leaving 8 bases of the junction unmatched. Germline CDR1 SGDLS, CDR2 YYNGEE. CDR3 protein: CASSVHRDSIYEQYF. In DNA, the CDR3 is TGTGCCAGCAGCGTCCACCGGGACAGCATCTACGAGCAGTACTTC.